The 24 T cell receptor beta chains below all came from one sample that was sequenced in a study of CD8+CD57+ T cells in acquired aplastic anemia. The template for TCR beta VDJ and CDR3 sequence profiling was genomic DNA. A single record per CDR3 protein comes from TCRdb applying MiXCR to the reads. The sample has roughly 58,000 distinct CDR3 sequences, less than 65% seen once; the top ten hold under 2.5%. The sample consisted of sorted CD4+, CD8+, or CD8+CD57+ T cells (not recorded which) from PBMCs. All receptors come from a human donor in good health, serving as a control.

A note on this clonotype: Because the CDR3 is missing its conserved closing phenylalanine or tryptophan, this is likely a read error. The DNA is left out, because the CDR3 cannot be placed on it with certainty; the CDR3 is given as TCRdb lists it. The chain links TRBV19 to TRBJ2-1; TRBD2, as called in the table, went unchecked against the DNA. CDR1 LNHDA and CDR2 SQIVND come from the germline V gene (reference sequence). Including both end residues, the CDR3 is 10 amino acids long. The CDR3 spells CASTRRGGFS.

This clonotype showed up many times. V is TRBV29-1 and J is TRBJ2-7; tentative D call: TRBD1 (6 bases). This CDR3 is 16 amino acids long. Trimming took 0 bases from V and 2 from J, leaving 17 bases between them. The V gene's germline CDR1 is SQVTM and CDR2 ANQGSEA. The CDR3 coding sequence is TGCAGCGTTGAAGAAGGGCTCGGGACACGAACCTACGAGCAGTACTTC. Its translation: CSVEEGLGTRTYEQYF.

Ten or more counts support this clonotype. CDR3 nucleotides: TGTGCCAGCAGCGACTTGGGGTTGAACTATGGCTACACCTTC. It yields the protein CASSDLGLNYGYTF. V and J are TRBV5-4 and TRBJ1-2; D ambiguous. This CDR3 contains 14 residues. Between the trimmed V and J ends, which lost 4 bases and 2 bases, there was a span of 12 bases. Germline CDR1 is SGHNT and CDR2 is YYREEE (reference sequence).

The chain links TRBV7-2 to TRBJ1-5; D not certain. Germline values: CDR1 SGHTA, CDR2 FQGNSA. Trimming took off 3 bases at V and 5 bases at J, with 8 bases between the two ends. CDR3 size: 13 residues. This CDR3 is CASSLWTDQPQHF. The CDR3 DNA sequence: TGTGCCAGCAGCTTGTGGACCGATCAGCCCCAGCATTTT. Full variable domain (rest looked up from reference TRBV7-2 and TRBJ1-5): GAGVSQSPSNKVTEKGKDVELRCDPISGHTALYWYRQSLGQGLEFLIYFQGNSAPDKSGLPSDRFSAERTGGSVSTLTIQRTQQEDSAVYLCASSLWTDQPQHFGDGTRLSIL.

This clonotype is labeled medium-sized. The chain is built from TRBV29-1 and TRBJ1-1, with a weak D call TRBD1 (5 bases). The CDR3 is made up of 12 amino acids. The germline gives CDR1 SQVTM, CDR2 ANQGSEA. Trimming removed 8 bases at V and 1 base at J, with 11 bases between. CDR3 amino acids: CSLGGTNTEAFF. The CDR3 DNA reads as TGCAGCCTTGGGGGGACGAACACTGAAGCTTTCTTT.

Ten or more counts support this clonotype. A much bigger clone sits one base away, suggesting this may be a read error. The V gene is TRBV11-2, the J gene TRBJ2-5; possible D gene TRBD2, 5 bases. Germline V gene sequence: CDR1 SGHAT, CDR2 FQNNGV. There are 13 residues in the CDR3. The CDR3 DNA sequence: TGTGCCAGCAGCTCGGGAACACAAGAGACCCGGTACTTC. Encoded protein: CASSSGTQETRYF.

CDR3 amino acids: CASSLAGRWGEQYF. For the CDR3, the DNA is TGTGCCAGCAGCTTAGCTGGGAGATGGGGCGAGCAGTACTTC. The chain couples TRBV7-9 to TRBJ2-7, with TRBD2 as a possible D gene (5 bases). The germline gives CDR1 SEHNR, CDR2 FQNEAQ (reference sequence). CDR3 size: 14 residues. V shed 0 bases and J shed 6 bases, with 12 bases lying between them. Looking up the rest from reference TRBV7-9 and TRBJ2-7 gives the full variable domain: DTGVSQNPRHKITKRGQNVTFRCDPISEHNRLYWYRQTLGQGPEFLTYFQNEAQLEKSRLLSDRFSAERPKGSFSTLEIQRTEQGDSAMYLCASSLAGRWGEQYFGPGTRLTVT.

The chain links TRBV9 to TRBJ2-7; no firm D call. Germline V gene lookup returns CDR1 SGDLS and CDR2 YYNGEE. This CDR3 has 11 residues. With 4 bases removed from V and 3 bases from J, the gap between germline ends came to 5 bases. The CDR3 DNA is TGTGCCAGCAGCCTCGACTACGAGCAGTACTTC. Translated, it gives CASSLDYEQYF. Variable domain in full (rest from reference TRBV9 and TRBJ2-7): DSGVTQTPKHLITATGQRVTLRCSPRSGDLSVYWYQQSLDQGLQFLIQYYNGEERAKGNILERFSAQQFPDLHSELNLSSLELGDSALYFCASSLDYEQYFGPGTRLTVT.

This clonotype appeared many times. The rearrangement joins TRBV14 to TRBJ2-3, with unresolved D. Trimming shortened V by 1 base and J by 2 bases, and 7 bases separated the two germline ends. The CDR3 spans 14 residues. Germline CDR1 SGHDN, CDR2 FVKESK. CDR3 sequence: CASSQAFITDTQYF. The CDR3 region has the DNA TGTGCCAGCAGCCAAGCTTTTATCACAGATACGCAGTATTTT.

The gene calls are TRBV11-1 and TRBJ2-2; D is uncertain. In germline, CDR1 is SGHAT, CDR2 FQDESV (reference sequence). The CDR3 has 13 residues. Trimming cost V 5 bases and J 6 bases, with 10 bases left between them. CDR3 DNA sequence: TGTGCCAGCAGCCAGATTAGGGCCGGGGAGCTGTTTTTT. Residues: CASSQIRAGELFF.

This clonotype was found many times. The CDR3 is CASSSRSSGRPPYEQYF. The CDR3 nucleotides read TGTGCCAGCAGCAGTAGATCTAGCGGGAGGCCCCCCTACGAGCAGTACTTC. The genes are TRBV5-4 and TRBJ2-7, with TRBD2 identical over 11 bases. There are 17 residues in the CDR3. With V trimmed by 4 bases and J by 2 bases, 11 bases remained unmatched. CDR1 and CDR2 (germline): SGHNT, YYREEE (reference sequence).

The chain combines TRBV14 with TRBJ1-1, with TRBD1 matching 8 bases. V shed 3 bases, J shed 7 bases, and the junction held 7 bases outside the gene matches. There are 14 residues in the CDR3. Germline CDR1 and CDR2: SGHDN and FVKESK. CDR3 coding DNA: TGTGCCAGCAGCCACGGACAGGGTTGCAATGAAGCTTTCTTT. Residues: CASSHGQGCNEAFF.

Concerning this clonotype itself: One end of the junction varies from germline; a read error may be responsible. CDR3 residues: CARSARLAGGSTCEQYF. CDR3 bases: TGTGCCCGCAGTGCCAGACTAGCGGGAGGCTCAACCTGCGAGCAGTACTTC. J is TRBJ2-7 and V is TRBV11-1, with 13 bases fitting TRBD2. CDR1 is SGHAT and CDR2 is FQDESV in the germline V gene (reference sequence). There are 17 residues in the CDR3.

This clonotype appeared once. The chain has TRBV5-6 and TRBJ2-5, with D possibly being TRBD2 (6 bases). Germline V gene data show CDR1 as SGHDT and CDR2 as YYEEEE. The CDR3 length is 14 residues. V was shortened by 9 bases and J by 4 bases, with 19 bases between the two germline ends. The CDR3 protein is CANSVGGKRETQYF. The CDR3 nucleotides are TGTGCCAACTCGGTGGGAGGTAAAAGAGAGACCCAGTACTTC.

With respect to this clonotype: The conserved final phenylalanine or tryptophan is absent from the CDR3, which likely points to a read error. The genes are TRBV25-1 and TRBJ2-7, with 9 bases lining up with TRBD2. The CDR3 is 15 residues long. Germline trimming cut 4 bases from V and 2 bases from J; bases unmatched to any gene: 6. The germline CDR1 and CDR2 sequences are MGHDK and SYGVNS. For the CDR3, the DNA is TGTGCCAGCAGTGCTTCTAGCGGGACGGCCTACGAGCAGTACCTC. This encodes CASSASSGTAYEQYL.

Only one count was recorded for this clonotype. The V and J genes are TRBV19 and TRBJ2-7; 7 nucleotides align to TRBD2. The CDR3 is 14 residues long. Germline CDR1 is LNHDA and CDR2 is SQIVND (reference sequence). The V gene end was trimmed by 5 bases and the J gene end by 3 bases; junction bases not matched to a gene: 7. The CDR3 sequence: CASSPSAGVYEQYF. In DNA, the CDR3 is TGTGCCAGTAGTCCCTCGGCGGGGGTCTACGAGCAGTACTTC. The full variable domain, in which reference TRBV19 and TRBJ2-7 provide the parts outside the CDR3, is DGGITQSPKYLFRKEGQNVTLSCEQNLNHDAMYWYRQDPGQGLRLIYYSQIVNDFQKGDIAEGYSVSREKKESFPLTVTSAQKNPTAFYLCASSPSAGVYEQYFGPGTRLTVT.

This chain links TRBV19 with TRBJ1-2; D gene unclear. V lost 0 bases to trimming and J lost 8 bases, with 7 bases between them. Germline V gene data show CDR1 as LNHDA and CDR2 as SQIVND (reference sequence). CDR3 length: 12 amino acids. In DNA form, the CDR3 reads TGTGCCAGTAGTATAGATCTCTTCGGCTACACCTTC. Its protein product is CASSIDLFGYTF.

This clonotype came up a few times. V usage is TRBV12-3 or TRBV12-4 and J usage is TRBJ1-1, with D unresolved. This CDR3 has 13 residues. The V end lost 3 bases, the J end lost 4 bases, and 9 bases lay between the germline ends. DNA for the CDR3: TGTGCCAGCAGTTTGTACAGAGGCACTGAAGCTTTCTTT. Translating it yields CASSLYRGTEAFF.

J is TRBJ1-1 and V is TRBV9; 8 bases are a match to TRBD1. This CDR3 spans 15 amino acids. The trim removed 3 bases at V and 0 bases at J, leaving 4 bases unmatched. Germline CDR1 and CDR2: SGDLS and YYNGEE. CDR3 sequence (DNA): TGTGCCAGCAGCGCACGGACAGGGCTGAACACTGAAGCTTTCTTT. Translated, it gives CASSARTGLNTEAFF.

CDR3 sequence: CASSYSPGLAGAGDTQYF. The CDR3 region has the DNA TGTGCCAGCAGTTACTCGCCGGGACTAGCGGGAGCGGGCGATACGCAGTATTTT. This rearrangement joins TRBV6-2 or TRBV6-3 to TRBJ2-3; 14 bases map to TRBD2. The CDR3 length is 18 residues. The ends lost 0 bases at V and 6 bases at J; junction bases unmatched: 8. CDR1 and CDR2 from the germline V gene are MNHEY and SVGEGT.

This clonotype was counted many times. The gene calls are TRBV5-1 and TRBJ1-5; D unresolved. CDR1 and CDR2 (germline): SGHRS, YFSETQ. The V end was cut by 2 bases, the J end by 1 base, with 10 bases between. There are 15 residues in the CDR3. Written as DNA, the CDR3 is TGCGCCAGCAGCTTCAATTCCGGGAGCAATCAGCCCCAGCATTTT. This sequence encodes CASSFNSGSNQPQHF.

The V gene is TRBV7-2, the J gene TRBJ2-3, with D unclear. The CDR3 loop spans 13 amino acids. Trimming left V 1 base short and J 5 bases short, with 7 bases between. CDR1 SGHTA and CDR2 FQGNSA come from the germline V gene. CDR3 residues: CASSLVHRDTQYF. CDR3 nucleotide sequence: TGTGCCAGCAGCTTAGTACATCGAGATACGCAGTATTTT.

The chain has TRBV7-8 and TRBJ1-5, with D unresolved. V gave up 3 bases and J gave up 0 bases, with 9 bases separating them. The V gene's germline CDR1 is SGHVS and CDR2 FQNEAQ. CDR3 length: 15 residues. The CDR3 sequence is CASSLTENSNQPQHF. The CDR3, as DNA: TGTGCCAGCAGCTTGACGGAGAATAGCAATCAGCCCCAGCATTTT. The full variable domain, with the rest looked up from reference TRBV7-8 and TRBJ1-5, is GAGVSQSPRYKVAKRGQDVALRCDPISGHVSLFWYQQALGQGPEFLTYFQNEAQLDKSGLPSDRFFAERPEGSVSTLKIQRTQQEDSAVYLCASSLTENSNQPQHFGDGTRLSIL.

This clonotype was recorded many times. This chain connects TRBV6-2 or TRBV6-3 to TRBJ2-1; tentatively, D is TRBD2 (5 bases). V shed 6 bases and J shed 4 bases, with 22 bases lying between them. The CDR3 has 17 amino acids. Germline assignment: CDR1 MNHEY and CDR2 SVGEGT. The CDR3 DNA follows: TGTGCCAGCAGCCCTTGGGGAGAGGGAGAACTGTACAATGAGCAGTTCTTC. It codes for CASSPWGEGELYNEQFF.